This record covers a single T cell receptor beta chain. Its antigen has not been determined. No base quality information exists; no much larger clone differs at one position. This entry belongs to a study of CD8+CD57+ T cells in acquired aplastic anemia (dated by TCRdb to 2017 to 2018). For the wider study: On average, sorted CD4+ and CD8+ cells yielded around 3.5 ug of extracted DNA, with a range of about 0.19 to 30 ug. What the study reported, not specific to this receptor: Approximately 31 CD8+ CDR3 sequences were found in both patients and controls but appeared to be highly expressed in patients and within the immunodominant clones of the patients. Between patients and healthy controls, no significant difference in CD8+ Simpson's diversity was found (P=0.060).

Profiling of TCR beta VDJ combinations and CDR3 sequences used genomic DNA as the template. An Illumina HiSeq 2000 was the platform used for TCR repertoire sequencing. As for how the authors treated the data: Repertoire assessment relied on Simpson's diversity index, CDR3 size and DJ length profiles, and TRBV/TRBJ rearrangement plots. Whichever DNA sequence was most abundant in the deep sequencing data was defined as the immunodominant clone. CDR3 amino acid sequences were checked for sharing across subjects and were also compared against the VDJdb database and published repertoires. TCRdb handled the public reads itself, with Q25 trimming in fastp and clone calling in MiXCR, and kept productive beta chains. Identical CDR3 proteins give one entry, which carries the most common genes and DNA. The V and J calls and clone size are TCRdb's, not the authors'. The sample table contains roughly 180,000 distinct CDR3 sequences; only one count was recorded for 50% to 75% of them. The ten largest make up under 60% of the sample.

In the study, sorted CD4+ and CD8+ blood T cells from patients with severe aplastic anemia and from healthy subjects underwent deep sequencing of TCR repertoires. Ficoll-Paque density gradient centrifugation was used to isolate peripheral blood mononuclear cells. Before DNA was extracted, CD4+ and CD8+ T cells were sorted using either FACS or magnetic beads. This receptor was taken from a human donor with severe aplastic anemia or a healthy control (not recorded which). The sequenced material came from sorted CD4+, CD8+, or CD8+CD57+ T cells (not recorded which) from PBMCs.

The nucleotides are TGTGCCACCAGCAGAGAAGATGGGGGGTACGAGCAGTACTTC. It translates to CATSREDGGYEQYF. The sequence links TRBV15 to TRBJ2-7; the D gene is possibly TRBD2, with 6 bases matching. The CDR3 has 14 amino acids, counting the end cysteine and phenylalanine. Only the CDR3 part of the read is kept: 42 bases, read in frame from the first base. V is clipped by 0 bases and J by 4 bases, and the sequence between their germline boundaries is 10 bases long. Per the germline V gene (reference sequence), LNHNV is the CDR1 and YYDKDF is the CDR2. The entire variable domain, with the stretches around the CDR3 drawn from the reference TRBV15 and TRBJ2-7 proteins, is DAMVIQNPRYQVTQFGKPVTLSCSQTLNHNVMYWYQQKSSQAPKLLFHYYDKDFNNEADTPDNFQSRRPNTSFCFLDIRSPGLGDTAMYLCATSREDGGYEQYFGPGTRLTVT.